The 10 T cell receptor beta chains below come from one sample, sequenced in a study of shared clonotypes between healthy human individuals (TCRdb year 2020). The library was obtained by the immunoSEQ multiplex PCR assay. This immuneACCESS table, as held by TCRdb, lists in-frame sequences with V and J called but not all clones. Of the missing ones, under half trace to an unresolved V gene in checked studies; the others have no known cause. This sample holds millions of clones; roughly 96% were observed only once. 0.13% of the sample is taken by the ten largest. The sequenced sample was naive CD4+ T cells sorted from blood. In light of the paper, this sample's cell subset or site label describes: CD45RA+ positively selected. The receptors here all came from a man aged 18 to 29 in good health.

CDR3 sequence: CASSQGQGGYGYTF. CDR3 DNA: TGTGCCAGCAGCCAGGGACAGGGTGGTTATGGCTACACCTTC. V gene TRBV14 combines with J gene TRBJ1-2, with 9 bases lining up with TRBD1. The V gene's germline CDR1 is SGHDN and CDR2 FVKESK. The CDR3 extends over 14 amino acids. V lost 3 bases and J lost 5; bases outside the gene matches: 4.

The J gene is TRBJ1-2, the V gene TRBV25-1; D might be TRBD1 (5 bases). Germline assignment: CDR1 MGHDK and CDR2 SYGVNS. There are 13 residues in the CDR3. Deletions cut 2 bases from V and 7 bases from J, with 11 bases between. The CDR3 protein is CASSEQPDSGYTF. CDR3 DNA: TGTGCCAGCAGTGAACAGCCTGACAGTGGCTACACCTTC.

J is TRBJ1-1 and V is TRBV5-4; D remains ambiguous. The CDR3 has 14 residues. The germline V and J ends were trimmed by 1 base and 1 base, with 8 bases remaining between them. CDR1 SGHNT and CDR2 YYREEE come from the germline V gene (reference sequence). Written as DNA, the CDR3 is TGTGCCAGCAGCTTGTTCACAGAGAACACTGAAGCTTTCTTT. Protein product: CASSLFTENTEAFF.

The chain combines TRBV6-1 with TRBJ1-2; 10 bases match TRBD1. V lost 1 base, J lost 1 base, and 6 bases stayed unmatched. Germline lookup yields CDR1 MNHNS and CDR2 SASEGT. The CDR3 length is 17 residues. For the CDR3, the DNA is TGTGCCAGCAGTGAAGGACAGGGGGCGCCGGGTAACTATGGCTACACCTTC. As protein: CASSEGQGAPGNYGYTF.

V usage is TRBV20-1 and J usage is TRBJ2-5; TRBD2 agrees at 7 bases. CDR1 and CDR2 (germline): DFQATT, SNEGSKA (reference sequence). CDR3 size: 11 residues. V shed 7 bases and J 3 bases; nucleotides not matched to a gene: 2. CDR3 DNA: TGCAGTGGGGCGGGAGAAGAGACCCAGTACTTC. Its protein is CSGAGEETQYF.

This chain joins TRBV7-9 and TRBJ1-4, with 8 bases matching TRBD1. The CDR3 totals 19 residues. CDR1 and CDR2 (germline): SEHNR, FQNEAQ (reference sequence). The V segment lost 1 base and the J segment 5 bases; nucleotides outside the gene matches: 15. The chain's CDR3 is CASSLVSRAGGRDNEKLFF. The DNA of the CDR3 is TGTGCCAGCAGCTTAGTGAGTCGGGCAGGGGGCCGGGACAATGAAAAACTGTTTTTT. Full variable domain (rest looked up from reference TRBV7-9 and TRBJ1-4): DTGVSQNPRHKITKRGQNVTFRCDPISEHNRLYWYRQTLGQGPEFLTYFQNEAQLEKSRLLSDRFSAERPKGSFSTLEIQRTEQGDSAMYLCASSLVSRAGGRDNEKLFFGSGTQLSVL.

About this clone itself: The sample has other DNA sequences that encode this CDR3 too. The rearrangement uses TRBV18 and TRBJ1-2; D may be TRBD1 (5 bases). CDR1 is KGHSH, CDR2 LQKENI, per germline. Trimming removed 0 bases at V and 3 bases at J, with 8 bases between. This CDR3 contains 14 residues. For the CDR3, the DNA is TGTGCCAGCTCACCACCGGGGGGTGACTATGGCTACACCTTC. As protein: CASSPPGGDYGYTF.

With respect to this clone: The sample has other DNA sequences that encode this CDR3 too. In DNA, the CDR3 is TGTGCCAGTAGTATCGGACCGTCCTACGAGCAGTACTTC. It encodes CASSIGPSYEQYF. The chain links TRBV19 to TRBJ2-7; D uncertain. The CDR3 loop spans 13 amino acids. Germline-derived CDR1 and CDR2 are LNHDA and SQIVND (reference sequence). Deletions cut 3 bases from V and 1 base from J, with 7 bases between.

The rearrangement uses TRBV28 and TRBJ2-2; D remains unclear. Trimming left V 6 bases short and J 2 bases short, with 7 bases between. Looked up from germline, CDR1 is MDHEN and CDR2 is SYDVKM. CDR3 length: 13 amino acids. CDR3 sequence (DNA): TGTGCCAGCAGAAAGGGAAACACCGGGGAGCTGTTTTTT. This translates into CASRKGNTGELFF.

The gene calls are TRBV2 and TRBJ1-6, with D unresolved. Trimming stripped 1 base from V and 10 bases from J, with 5 bases between. Looked up from germline, CDR1 is SNHLY and CDR2 is FYNNEI. The CDR3 sequence is 12 residues long. CDR3 nucleotides: TGTGCCAGCAGTGAAGGGCAATCACCCCTCCACTTT. The encoded protein is CASSEGQSPLHF.